A single sample is the source of the 31 T cell receptor beta chains below, sequenced in a study of post-analysis software for immune sequencing data. Whole-study results and caveats: There were about 5 TRBV segments more frequent in patients than controls, and TRBV5-6, TRBV5-1 and TRBV20-1 were among them.

No antigen has been identified for these receptors. The authors incorporated unique molecular identifiers into the TCR beta cDNA libraries. Via MiXCR, TCRdb re-called the PCR reads, giving one row per CDR3 protein. The sample shows 800,000 to 950,000 distinct CDR3 sequences, roughly half of them seen only once. The source material was blood. Receptors were obtained from a girl between 5 and 17 years old with multiple sclerosis.

The V and J genes are TRBV20-1 and TRBJ1-2; a weak D match, TRBD1 (5 bases). CDR3 length: 15 residues. Between the trimmed V and J ends, which lost 6 bases and 2 bases, there was a span of 19 bases. Germline V gives CDR1 DFQATT, CDR2 SNEGSKA (reference sequence). The CDR3 spells CSAAGTGVANYGYTF. CDR3 sequence (DNA): TGCAGTGCCGCAGGGACGGGGGTTGCGAACTATGGCTACACCTTC.

The sample holds one count of this clonotype. The rearrangement links TRBV7-8 to TRBJ2-1; D is possibly TRBD1 or TRBD2 (6 bases each). V gave up 6 bases and J gave up 3 bases, with 24 bases separating them. This CDR3 has 18 residues. The germline gives CDR1 SGHVS, CDR2 FQNEAQ. This CDR3 is CASRLTRSRAGHYNEQFF. CDR3 nucleotide sequence: TGTGCCAGCAGACTGACCCGAAGTAGGGCGGGACACTACAATGAGCAGTTCTTC. Full variable domain (remainder filled in from reference TRBV7-8 and TRBJ2-1): GAGVSQSPRYKVAKRGQDVALRCDPISGHVSLFWYQQALGQGPEFLTYFQNEAQLDKSGLPSDRFFAERPEGSVSTLKIQRTQQEDSAVYLCASRLTRSRAGHYNEQFFGPGTRLTVL.

The chain combines TRBV14 with TRBJ2-7; weak D call: TRBD1 (6 bases). Germline-derived CDR1 and CDR2 are SGHDN and FVKESK. This CDR3 is 16 amino acids long. The V end was cut by 1 base, the J end by 6 bases, with 19 bases between. CDR3 amino acids: CASSQVGLTLRGEQYF. In DNA form, the CDR3 reads TGTGCCAGCAGCCAAGTCGGTCTAACCCTCAGGGGCGAGCAGTACTTC.

This clonotype came up a few times. The chain uses TRBV12-3 or TRBV12-4 and TRBJ1-2; no clear D gene. The CDR3 contains 13 residues. Trimming took off 6 bases at V and 2 bases at J, with 10 bases between the two ends. The CDR3 bases are TGTGCCAGCAGCAACCGGGCCAACTATGGCTACACCTTC. Translation gives CASSNRANYGYTF.

The rearrangement links TRBV6-5 to TRBJ1-2; 11 bases map to TRBD1. J was trimmed by 6 bases and V by 2 bases; bases with no gene match: 5. Germline CDR1 reads MNHEY; CDR2 reads SVGAGI. The CDR3 is 15 residues long. CDR3 in amino acids: CASSYGTGGGDGYTF. Here the CDR3 DNA reads TGTGCCAGCAGTTACGGGACAGGGGGAGGGGATGGCTACACCTTC.

The chain employs TRBV7-3 and TRBJ2-1, with TRBD2 matching 7 bases. Trimming removed 3 bases from V and 7 bases from J; junction bases left unmatched: 21. The length of the CDR3 is 19 residues. CDR1 is SGHTA, CDR2 FQGTGA, per germline. CDR3 sequence: CASSFKAGVAGASWNEQFF. DNA for the CDR3: TGTGCCAGCAGCTTTAAGGCGGGTGTGGCGGGAGCCTCTTGGAATGAGCAGTTCTTC. The full variable domain, with the rest looked up from reference TRBV7-3 and TRBJ2-1, is GAGVSQTPSNKVTEKGKYVELRCDPISGHTALYWYRQSLGQGPEFLIYFQGTGAADDSGLPNDRFFAVRPEGSVSTLKIQRTERGDSAVYLCASSFKAGVAGASWNEQFFGPGTRLTVL.

The chain joins TRBV6-5 to TRBJ2-1; 13 bases are a match to TRBD2. In germline, CDR1 is MNHEY, CDR2 SVGAGI. CDR3 length: 16 amino acids. V shed 5 bases, J shed 4 bases, and the junction held 5 bases outside the gene matches. The CDR3 loop reads CASSQPGLAGYNEQFF. In DNA, the CDR3 is TGTGCCAGCAGTCAACCGGGACTAGCGGGGTACAATGAGCAGTTCTTC.

This clonotype was seen once. This chain links TRBV4-1 with TRBJ2-7; 8 nucleotides line up with TRBD1. Germline lookup yields CDR1 MGHRA and CDR2 YSYEKL. V was clipped by 4 bases and J by 5 bases; unmatched bases: 10. This CDR3 contains 15 residues. This CDR3 is CASSLQPDRDNEQYF. Here the CDR3 DNA reads TGCGCCAGCAGCCTTCAACCGGACAGGGACAACGAGCAGTACTTC.

This clonotype was seen once. V gene TRBV2 combines with J gene TRBJ2-7; TRBD2 matches 7 bases. The CDR3 has 17 residues. Germline V lookup: CDR1 SNHLY, CDR2 FYNNEI. V trimming: 6 bases; J trimming: 5 bases; junction bases outside the gene matches: 19. The DNA for the CDR3 is TGTGCCAGCAGCGGGATTCGAGCTAGCGGACCGGGGAACGAGCAGTACTTC. It encodes CASSGIRASGPGNEQYF.

This clonotype has a handful of counts. The rearrangement joins TRBV2 to TRBJ1-2; 10 nucleotides agree with TRBD1. V was clipped by 6 bases and J by 3 bases; unmatched bases: 4. This CDR3 is built from 14 residues. Germline CDR1 is SNHLY and CDR2 is FYNNEI. The DNA of the CDR3 is TGTGCCAGCAGAAGGACAGGGGGTGACTATGGCTACACCTTC. This sequence encodes CASRRTGGDYGYTF.

The chain links TRBV7-2 to TRBJ2-1; D is possibly TRBD1 (7 bases). Trimming removed 5 bases from V and 9 bases from J, with 14 bases in between. From germline, CDR1 is SGHTA and CDR2 FQGNSA. The CDR3 extends over 13 amino acids. The CDR3 sequence is CASSQGGVVEQFF. CDR3 nucleotides: TGTGCCAGCAGCCAGGGGGGTGTGGTTGAGCAGTTCTTC.

The V call is TRBV4-2, the J call TRBJ2-3; 13 positions match TRBD2. V shed 4 bases and J 4 bases; nucleotides not matched to a gene: 5. Germline V gives CDR1 LGHNA, CDR2 YNFKEQ. This CDR3 is built from 16 residues. The chain's CDR3 is CASSPGLAGEADTQYF. The CDR3, as DNA: TGTGCCAGCAGCCCTGGACTAGCGGGAGAAGCAGATACGCAGTATTTT.

The chain joins TRBV10-3 to TRBJ2-7; no definite D call. The CDR3 runs to 14 residues. The V and J ends lost 7 bases and 1 base respectively, with 14 bases between them. Germline V gene data show CDR1 as ENHRY and CDR2 as SYGVKD. The CDR3 loop reads CAINSQGKSYEQYF. CDR3 nucleotide sequence: TGTGCCATCAATTCTCAAGGGAAGTCCTACGAGCAGTACTTC.

The chain is built from TRBV5-1 and TRBJ1-1; D is perhaps TRBD1 (5 bases). CDR3 length equals 11 residues. V lost 5 bases to trimming and J lost 9 bases, with 11 bases between them. Germline CDR1 SGHRS, CDR2 YFSETQ. Here the CDR3 reads CASRSGPKAFF. CDR3 nucleotides: TGCGCCAGCAGATCGGGGCCCAAAGCTTTCTTT.

The chain uses TRBV29-1 and TRBJ2-7, with 12 bases aligning to TRBD1. The trim removed 6 bases at V and 4 bases at J, leaving 10 bases unmatched. The CDR3 has 15 residues. CDR1 is SQVTM, CDR2 ANQGSEA, per germline. The CDR3 region is CSVETGTGGSYEQYF. The CDR3 coding sequence is TGCAGCGTAGAGACCGGGACAGGGGGCTCATACGAGCAGTACTTC.

This clonotype was detected only a few times. The CDR3 here is CASSPDGDQETQYF. CDR3 nucleotide sequence: TGTGCCAGCAGTCCTGACGGGGACCAAGAGACCCAGTACTTC. The J gene is TRBJ2-5, the V gene TRBV12-3 or TRBV12-4, with D possibly TRBD2 on 5 matching bases. The CDR3 extends over 14 amino acids. Trimming took off 5 bases at V and 0 bases at J, with 10 bases between the two ends.

In this sample, this clonotype turned up once. The germline gene is not matched at one end of the junction; a read error may be the cause. The chain combines TRBV27 with TRBJ2-4, with TRBD2 matching 7 bases. The DNA end lines up better with TRBJ2-7; the J call may be wrong. The germline CDR1 and CDR2 sequences are MNHEY and SMNVEV (reference sequence). CDR3 size: 15 residues. In DNA form, the CDR3 reads TGCGCCAGCAGTTTCTTGCGGGAGTACGCCTACGAGCAGTACTTC. It yields the protein CASSFLREYAYEQYF.

V is TRBV7-6 and J is TRBJ2-7; 7 nucleotides align to TRBD1. Trimming at V came to 5 bases and at J to 3 bases, leaving 10 bases not matched to a gene. The CDR3 extends over 15 amino acids. Germline lookup yields CDR1 SGHVS and CDR2 FNYEAQ. In nucleotides, the CDR3 is TGTGCCAGCAGCCTCACGACAGGGCTCAGCTACGAGCAGTACTTC. Translated: CASSLTTGLSYEQYF.

The chain carries TRBV10-3 and TRBJ2-7, with D tentatively TRBD1 or TRBD2 (5 bases each). V was shortened by 6 bases and J by 5 bases, with 11 bases between the two germline ends. Germline CDR1 and CDR2: ENHRY and SYGVKD. CDR3 length: 12 amino acids. CDR3 residues: CAIRQRGNEQYF. CDR3 nucleotide sequence: TGTGCCATCAGACAGAGGGGTAACGAGCAGTACTTC.

This clonotype came up a few times. This chain links TRBV20-1 with TRBJ2-7; 7 nucleotides agree with TRBD2. Germline values: CDR1 DFQATT, CDR2 SNEGSKA (reference sequence). This CDR3 is built from 14 residues. With V trimmed by 0 bases and J by 2 bases, 4 bases remained unmatched. This CDR3 reads CSARDLGLAYEQYF. The CDR3 coding sequence is TGCAGTGCTAGAGATCTAGGACTAGCCTACGAGCAGTACTTC.

This chain links TRBV27 with TRBJ2-7; D is unclear. CDR1 and CDR2 from the germline V gene are MNHEY and SMNVEV (reference sequence). With 5 bases removed from V and 1 base from J, the gap between germline ends came to 9 bases. CDR3 length: 13 residues. DNA of the CDR3: TGTGCCAGCAGTCCAGCTCAGTCCTACGAGCAGTACTTC. Amino acids: CASSPAQSYEQYF.

This clonotype was found a few times. The V call is TRBV29-1, the J call TRBJ1-1; D is unresolved. Trimming pared 3 bases from V and 0 bases from J, leaving 11 bases between. Germline CDR1 is SQVTM and CDR2 is ANQGSEA. CDR3 size: 14 residues. The CDR3 loop reads CSVDEGRLNTEAFF. In DNA form, the CDR3 reads TGCAGCGTTGATGAAGGGCGGCTGAACACTGAAGCTTTCTTT.

V is TRBV20-1 and J is TRBJ2-7, with 14 bases that match TRBD2. The J call is uncertain, as TRBJ2-1 better fits the DNA end. Germline V gene sequence: CDR1 DFQATT, CDR2 SNEGSKA (reference sequence). This CDR3 has 16 residues. The CDR3 here is CSARVLGLAGEDEQFF. The CDR3 bases are TGCAGTGCTAGAGTCCTGGGACTAGCGGGGGAGGATGAGCAGTTCTTC.

Notes on this clonotype: The junction does not match germline at one end; this may be a read error. The CDR3: CVSSPGAGSYEQYF. The CDR3 nucleotides read TGCGTCAGCAGCCCAGGAGCAGGATCCTACGAGCAGTACTTC. V usage is TRBV5-1 and J usage is TRBJ2-7; D ambiguous. Germline V gene data show CDR1 as SGHRS and CDR2 as YFSETQ. The CDR3 covers 14 residues.

The chain carries TRBV6-1 and TRBJ2-3; 10 nucleotides agree with TRBD2. There are 16 residues in the CDR3. Germline CDR1 is MNHNS and CDR2 is SASEGT. J was trimmed by 2 bases and V by 4 bases; bases with no gene match: 6. CDR3 DNA sequence: TGTGCCAGCAGTGGGACTAGCGGAGGTCCCACAGATACGCAGTATTTT. It translates to CASSGTSGGPTDTQYF.

The chain joins TRBV7-2 to TRBJ2-1, with 10 bases that match TRBD2. This CDR3 is 15 amino acids long. From germline, CDR1 is SGHTA and CDR2 FQGNSA. Trimming cost V 5 bases and J 6 bases; bases outside gene matches: 7. CDR3 bases: TGTGCCAGCAGCCTCGTACGACTAGCGGGCAATGAGCAGTTCTTC. Amino acid sequence: CASSLVRLAGNEQFF. The whole variable domain, remainder taken from reference TRBV7-2 and TRBJ2-1, is GAGVSQSPSNKVTEKGKDVELRCDPISGHTALYWYRQSLGQGLEFLIYFQGNSAPDKSGLPSDRFSAERTGGSVSTLTIQRTQQEDSAVYLCASSLVRLAGNEQFFGPGTRLTVL.

V is TRBV7-2 and J is TRBJ2-7; D ambiguous. CDR1 SGHTA and CDR2 FQGNSA come from the germline V gene. Trimming removed 2 bases at V and 2 bases at J, with 16 bases between. The CDR3 length is 16 residues. This CDR3 is CASSLSARTAPYEQYF. DNA of the CDR3: TGTGCCAGCAGCTTAAGCGCCCGAACAGCCCCCTACGAGCAGTACTTC.

This clonotype was found a few times. J is TRBJ2-1 and V is TRBV7-2, with TRBD2 as a possible D gene (5 bases). The DNA end favors TRBJ2-7, so the J call may be wrong. The CDR3 totals 14 residues. Germline V gene lookup returns CDR1 SGHTA and CDR2 FQGNSA. CDR3 protein: CASSWKWTLQEQYF. Written as DNA, the CDR3 is TGTGCCAGCAGCTGGAAGTGGACTCTCCAAGAGCAGTACTTC.

CDR3 sequence (DNA): TGTGCCATCAACCGCGACAGGGAAGGGACCACTGAAGCTTTCTTT. Translating it yields CAINRDREGTTEAFF. The rearrangement uses TRBV10-3 and TRBJ1-1; 7 bases agree with TRBD1. The germline V gene encodes CDR1 ENHRY and CDR2 SYGVKD. The CDR3 length is 15 residues. The V segment lost 7 bases and the J segment 4 bases; nucleotides outside the gene matches: 12.

The table lists this clonotype with a few counts. The chain employs TRBV6-5 and TRBJ1-2; TRBD1 matches at 9 bases. The germline gives CDR1 MNHEY, CDR2 SVGAGI. The CDR3 totals 19 residues. Trimming took 4 bases from V and 4 from J; bases not matched to a gene: 19. The CDR3: CASSFIPPGQGQSLYGYTF. CDR3 DNA: TGTGCCAGCAGTTTCATACCGCCGGGACAGGGACAATCCCTCTATGGCTACACCTTC.

The genes are TRBV7-3 and TRBJ1-4; the D gene is possibly TRBD1 (6 bases). This CDR3 is 15 amino acids long. V gave up 5 bases and J gave up 2 bases, with 12 bases separating them. The V gene's germline CDR1 is SGHTA and CDR2 FQGTGA. CDR3 protein: CASSPGQSTNEKLFF. In nucleotides, the CDR3 is TGTGCCAGCAGCCCCGGACAGTCGACTAATGAAAAACTGTTTTTT.